The T cell receptor (beta chain) described here comes from a study of siplizumab effects on memory and regulatory T cells. Measured with immunoSEQ multiplex PCR; TCRdb has only the in-frame clones, and not every one. The sample includes some 100,000 clones, approximately 92% seen only once; the top ten take roughly 2.7%. The CDR3 runs 14 residues. The V end lost 0 bases, the J end lost 8 bases, and 16 bases lay between the germline ends. Germline V gives CDR1 SQVTM, CDR2 ANQGSEA. The chain links TRBV29-1 to TRBJ1-2; possibly TRBD1 for D (5 bases). Source material: CD4+ T cells sorted from blood. The receptor was isolated from a human donor in good health. Some clones in this sample may be carry-over from other donors' samples. The CDR3 nucleotides are TGCAGCGTTGAAGATGGTGCCAGGGAAAACGGCTACACCTTC. Translated, it gives CSVEDGARENGYTF. Supplemented by reference TRBV29-1 and TRBJ1-2, the full variable domain reads SAVISQKPSRDICQRGTSLTIQCQVDSQVTMMFWYRQQPGQSLTLIATANQGSEATYESGFVIDKFPISRPNLTFSTLTVSNMSPEDSSIYLCSVEDGARENGYTFGSGTRLTVV.